The clone carrying this T cell receptor (beta chain) was seen a few times. What it recognizes is unknown. The sample belongs to a study of Siglec-9 on CD8 T cells in melanoma. Study findings and constraints: An effector memory CD8+ T-cell subset seemingly accumulating in melanoma was reportedly marked and regulated by Siglec-9.

The CDR3 consists of 15 residues. Trimming at V came to 3 bases and at J to 0 bases, leaving 1 base not matched to a gene. The germline V gene encodes CDR1 SEHNR and CDR2 FQNEAQ (reference sequence). Data came from immunoSEQ multiplex PCR; TCRdb stores just in-frame clones and leaves some out. The sample has about 36,000 clones, roughly 80% seen once. Sequencing input: Siglec-9- CD8+ T cells sorted from blood. This chain uses TRBV7-9 with TRBJ1-1, with 10 bases fitting TRBD1. This clonotype was obtained from a human donor in good health. CDR3 sequence: CASSLGQGLNTEAFF. Here the CDR3 DNA reads TGTGCCAGCAGCTTGGGACAGGGGCTGAACACTGAAGCTTTCTTT. Together with reference TRBV7-9 and TRBJ1-1, the CDR3 gives the full variable domain: DTGVSQNPRHKITKRGQNVTFRCDPISEHNRLYWYRQTLGQGPEFLTYFQNEAQLEKSRLLSDRFSAERPKGSFSTLEIQRTEQGDSAMYLCASSLGQGLNTEAFFGQGTRLTVV.